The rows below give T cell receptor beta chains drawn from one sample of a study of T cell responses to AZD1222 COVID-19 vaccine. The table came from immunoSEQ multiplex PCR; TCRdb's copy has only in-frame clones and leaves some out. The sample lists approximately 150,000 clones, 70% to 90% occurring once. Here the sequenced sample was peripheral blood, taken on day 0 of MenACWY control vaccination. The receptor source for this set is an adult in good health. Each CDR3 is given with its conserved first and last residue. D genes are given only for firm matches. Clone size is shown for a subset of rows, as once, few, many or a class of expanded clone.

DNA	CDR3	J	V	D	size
TGTGCCAGCCGATTCAGGACTACCGGGACCCAGTACTTC	CASRFRTTGTQYF	TRBJ2-5	TRBV6-5	.	.
TGCGCCAGCAGCTTGGAGTCCAGGGCCGGGGAGCTGTTTTTT	CASSLESRAGELFF	TRBJ2-2	TRBV5-1	.	.
TGCGCCAGCAGCTACGGACAGGGGAATGAGCAGTTCTTC	CASSYGQGNEQFF	TRBJ2-1	TRBV5-1	TRBD1	few
TGTGCCAGTAGTATAACACGTGGGGTCTATGGCTACACCTTC	CASSITRGVYGYTF	TRBJ1-2	TRBV19	.	.
TGTGCCAGCAGCTTACTAGCGGGGGGGCTCCGAGAGCAGTACTTC	CASSLLAGGLREQYF	TRBJ2-7	TRBV6-2/TRBV6-3	TRBD2	.
TGTGCCAGCAGCTTAGCGGCCGGACCCAATCAGCCCCAGCATTTT	CASSLAAGPNQPQHF	TRBJ1-5	TRBV7-2	.	.
TGTGCCAGCAGATTGAGCGGGAGAGGGACCGGGGAGCTGTTTTTT	CASRLSGRGTGELFF	TRBJ2-2	TRBV6-5	TRBD2	few
TGTGCCAGCAGTGGGACAGCGTTTAGCGAGCAGTACTTC	CASSGTAFSEQYF	TRBJ2-7	TRBV25-1	.	.
TGTGCCAGCAGCTGGACTAGGCAGCGTGGCAATGAGCAGTTCTTC	CASSWTRQRGNEQFF	TRBJ2-1	TRBV7-8	TRBD2	.
TGTGCCAGCAGTTTATTCGATCAGGGGGCAGAAGGCTACACCTTC	CASSLFDQGAEGYTF	TRBJ1-2	TRBV28	TRBD1	once
TGCGCCAGCAGAGGGACGGGTAATGAAAAACTGTTTTTT	CASRGTGNEKLFF	TRBJ1-4	TRBV4-1	.	.
TGTGCCAGCCAAGGACTAGCGGACTACAATGAGCAGTTCTTC	CASQGLADYNEQFF	TRBJ2-1	TRBV27	TRBD2	.
TGTGCCAGCAGCCCGTTGGGACAGGGTTTGGCTGGGGCCAACGTCCTGACTTTC	CASSPLGQGLAGANVLTF	TRBJ2-6	TRBV9	TRBD1	.
TGTGCCAGTAGTGGGGGAAGTCGTAATCAGCCCCAGCATTTT	CASSGGSRNQPQHF	TRBJ1-5	TRBV19	.	.
TGTGCCAGCAGTTACTCGCGAATGAATGAGCAGTTCTTC	CASSYSRMNEQFF	TRBJ2-1	TRBV6-5	.	.
TGTGCCAGCAGCTTAAACGCGGGGCGGACCAGCTATGGCTACACCTTC	CASSLNAGRTSYGYTF	TRBJ1-2	TRBV7-2	.	.
TGTGCCAGCACGTGGCTTTCGGACACTGAAGCTTTCTTT	CASTWLSDTEAFF	TRBJ1-1	TRBV28	.	.
TGTGCCAGCAGTTACAACAGACAGGGTGGTGAGCAGTTCTTC	CASSYNRQGGEQFF	TRBJ2-1	TRBV6-5	TRBD1	once
TGTGCCAGCAGCTTGGAGGGCAGCTCCTACAATGAGCAGTTCTTC	CASSLEGSSYNEQFF	TRBJ2-1	TRBV5-4	.	.
TGTGCCAGCAGCTTCGGGACAGGGGACGGCTACACCTTC	CASSFGTGDGYTF	TRBJ1-2	TRBV11-2	TRBD1	.
TGTGCCAGCAGTTTGGGCCGAAACAATGAGCAGTTCTTC	CASSLGRNNEQFF	TRBJ2-1	TRBV6-5	.	.
TGTGCCACCAGCAGGGGCTTAAGGACACGGTCCTACGAGCAGTACTTC	CATSRGLRTRSYEQYF	TRBJ2-7	TRBV15	.	.
TGTGCCAGCAGTTTTGTACTAGCGGGAGGGGGGTTGAATGAGCAGTTCTTC	CASSFVLAGGGLNEQFF	TRBJ2-1	TRBV28	TRBD2	.
TGTGCCACCAGCGCAGGGTCATCATATCAGCCCCAGCATTTT	CATSAGSSYQPQHF	TRBJ1-5	TRBV24-1	.	.
TGTGCCACCAGTGCTGCTGACAGGGGAACGACCGGGGAGCTGTTTTTT	CATSAADRGTTGELFF	TRBJ2-2	TRBV24-1	TRBD1	.
TGTGCCAGCAGCGCTGCCCGGTTCCAGACCCAGTACTTC	CASSAARFQTQYF	TRBJ2-5	TRBV3-1/TRBV3-2	.	.
TGCGCCAGCAGGGGCGGAAACACTGAAGCTTTCTTT	CASRGGNTEAFF	TRBJ1-1	TRBV5-1	.	.
TGTGCCAGCAGCTCAGGGGACAGGGGATTCACTGAAGCTTTCTTT	CASSSGDRGFTEAFF	TRBJ1-1	TRBV7-9	TRBD1	.
TGTGCCAGCAGCTTAGGAGGGAATAGCAATCAGCCCCAGCATTTT	CASSLGGNSNQPQHF	TRBJ1-5	TRBV7-2	.	.
TGTGCCAGCTCACCATCACAGCTCGGCACCGAGCAGTACTTC	CASSPSQLGTEQYF	TRBJ2-7	TRBV18	.	.
TGTGCCAGCAGTTTAGTAGAGACCCAGTACTTC	CASSLVETQYF	TRBJ2-5	TRBV12-3/TRBV12-4	.	once
TGTGCCAGCAGCTTAGCCCTCCGGGACAAGTTAGAGCAGTACTTC	CASSLALRDKLEQYF	TRBJ2-7	TRBV7-2	.	.
TGCAGTGCTAGTAAGGGGCGTTTTACTGAAGCTTTCTTT	CSASKGRFTEAFF	TRBJ1-1	TRBV20-1	.	.
TGTGCCATCAGTGGGGGACACCTCTCCTATAATTCACCCCTCCACTTT	CAISGGHLSYNSPLHF	TRBJ1-6	TRBV10-3	.	.
TGTGCCAGCAAACTACACCGATCAAACTATGGCTACACCTTC	CASKLHRSNYGYTF	TRBJ1-2	TRBV6-5	.	.
TGTGCCAGCAGTCGGGACAGGGGATACAATCAGCCCCAGCATTTT	CASSRDRGYNQPQHF	TRBJ1-5	TRBV7-8	TRBD1	.
TGTGCCTGGAAGGCGGGGCGGAATATAAACACCATATATTTT	CAWKAGRNINTIYF	TRBJ1-3	TRBV30	.	.
TGTGCCAGCAGCCAAGAAAGGGACCAGCCCCAGCATTTT	CASSQERDQPQHF	TRBJ1-5	TRBV3-1/TRBV3-2	.	.
TGTGCCAGCAGCGTAGATCCTAGCGGGGGGGCCGGTACGCAGTATTTT	CASSVDPSGGAGTQYF	TRBJ2-3	TRBV9	TRBD2	.